Listed below are T cell receptor beta chains from one sample, sequenced in a study of blood T cell repertoires in COVID-19. Clones were read by immunoSEQ multiplex PCR, and TCRdb kept only the in-frame ones, dropping some. The profile covers about 180,000 clones, with roughly 88% appearing a single time and around 8.6% taken by the ten largest. Sequencing was done on a sample of PBMCs or T cells enriched from blood (not recorded which). The origin of the receptors is a young woman who had recovered from COVID-19. CDR3s include the opening cysteine and the closing phenylalanine or tryptophan. D genes are given only for firm matches. The listing skips clone size in some rows; elsewhere it reads once, few, many or a size class.

D gene: -; V gene: TRBV19; clone size: -; J gene: TRBJ1-5; CDR3 DNA: TGTGCCAGTAGTATGAGGGATTTAAATCAGCCCCAGCATTTT; CDR3 protein: CASSMRDLNQPQHF
D gene: TRBD2; V gene: TRBV7-2; clone size: -; J gene: TRBJ2-3; CDR3 DNA: TGTGCCAGCAGCTTAACTAGCGGGACTAGCACAGATACGCAGTATTTT; CDR3 protein: CASSLTSGTSTDTQYF
D gene: TRBD1; V gene: TRBV28; clone size: -; J gene: TRBJ1-5; CDR3 DNA: TGTGCCAGCAGTTTAGGGACAGGGGGCCGGGGCAATCAGCCCCAGCATTTT; CDR3 protein: CASSLGTGGRGNQPQHF
D gene: TRBD2; V gene: TRBV5-1; clone size: few; J gene: TRBJ2-1; CDR3 DNA: TGCGCCAGCAGCTTGGGGGGACTAGCGGGAGTCTATGAGCAGTTCTTC; CDR3 protein: CASSLGGLAGVYEQFF
D gene: -; V gene: TRBV5-6; clone size: -; J gene: TRBJ1-1; CDR3 DNA: TGTGCCAGCAGCCTCAGACAGGTAATGAACACTGAAGCTTTCTTT; CDR3 protein: CASSLRQVMNTEAFF
D gene: -; V gene: TRBV12-3/TRBV12-4; clone size: -; J gene: TRBJ1-6; CDR3 DNA: TGTGCCAGCAGTTTATCCGGTTCACCCCTCCACTTT; CDR3 protein: CASSLSGSPLHF
D gene: TRBD1; V gene: TRBV28; clone size: -; J gene: TRBJ1-6; CDR3 DNA: TGTGCCAGCAGTCCCTTGCTGACAGGGGGCAATTCACCCCTCCACTTT; CDR3 protein: CASSPLLTGGNSPLHF
D gene: TRBD1; V gene: TRBV5-6; clone size: -; J gene: TRBJ2-7; CDR3 DNA: TGTGCCAGCAGCTTGGGGACAGGGGTGAACGAGCAGTACTTC; CDR3 protein: CASSLGTGVNEQYF
D gene: -; V gene: TRBV9; clone size: -; J gene: TRBJ2-1; CDR3 DNA: TGTGCCAGCAGCGTAGGGACTAACCTTTACAATGAGCAGTTCTTC; CDR3 protein: CASSVGTNLYNEQFF
D gene: TRBD1; V gene: TRBV18; clone size: -; J gene: TRBJ1-5; CDR3 DNA: TGTGCCAGCTCACCAGGGGGACAGGGAAATCAGCCCCAGCATTTT; CDR3 protein: CASSPGGQGNQPQHF
D gene: -; V gene: TRBV29-1; clone size: -; J gene: TRBJ2-1; CDR3 DNA: TGCAGCGTTGAAAGCGGTAATGAGCAGTTCTTC; CDR3 protein: CSVESGNEQFF
D gene: TRBD2; V gene: TRBV5-1; clone size: -; J gene: TRBJ2-5; CDR3 DNA: TGCGCCAGCAGCCCCGCTAGCGGGAGAGTTCAAGAGACCCAGTACTTC; CDR3 protein: CASSPASGRVQETQYF
D gene: TRBD1; V gene: TRBV7-3; clone size: few; J gene: TRBJ2-7; CDR3 DNA: TGTGCCAGCAGCCGTGAACAGGGGAGAACCTACGAGCAGTACTTC; CDR3 protein: CASSREQGRTYEQYF
D gene: TRBD2; V gene: TRBV11-1; clone size: -; J gene: TRBJ2-3; CDR3 DNA: TGTGCCAGCGTAGCGGGAGGTGGTACAGATACGCAGTATTTT; CDR3 protein: CASVAGGGTDTQYF
D gene: -; V gene: TRBV12-2; clone size: -; J gene: TRBJ2-7; CDR3 DNA: TGTGCAAGTCGCCATTCCGGGACAGGGGGGGAGCAGTACTTC; CDR3 protein: CASRHSGTGGEQYF
D gene: TRBD2; V gene: TRBV5-1; clone size: -; J gene: TRBJ2-1; CDR3 DNA: TGCGCCAGCAGCTTGGTAGCGGGAGCAACCTTGGGGCAGTTCTTC; CDR3 protein: CASSLVAGATLGQFF